This T cell receptor beta chain was sequenced during a study of T cells in Graves' hyperthyroidism and ophthalmopathy. Study outcomes and limitations: Ophthalmopathy cases were set apart from stable hyperthyroidism by a 13 V-J model.

V dropped 5 bases and J dropped 0 bases, with 13 bases sitting between them. The germline V gene has CDR1 SEHNR and CDR2 FQNEAQ (reference sequence). This CDR3 is 16 amino acids long. As concerns this clonotype: Its antigen is unknown.

TCR beta CDR3 regions were amplified from RNA. RT-PCR in the first round (using the HTBI primer set) targeted the TCR CDR3. One entry per CDR3 protein, called by TCRdb with MiXCR from the multiplex PCR reads. The sample records some 600,000 distinct CDR3 sequences, roughly 13% being singletons. This TCR came from a woman aged 25 to 45 with Graves' hyperthyroidism that later progressed to Graves' ophthalmopathy. Sequenced material: blood. The V gene is TRBV7-9, the J gene TRBJ1-4; weak D call: TRBD1 (5 bases). CDR3 in amino acids: CASSTRDSSTNEKLFF. CDR3 coding DNA: TGTGCCAGCAGCACCCGGGACTCCTCAACTAATGAAAAACTGTTTTTT.